This is a list of T cell receptor beta chains from one sample in a study of blood T cell repertoires in COVID-19. Some clones are missing from TCRdb's copy, which holds only in-frame ones; the method was immunoSEQ multiplex PCR. In the table there are 50,000 to 60,000 clones, about 82% of which are singletons. Sample: peripheral blood. The receptors shown here come from a human donor in a cohort sampled during active COVID-19. CDR3s include the opening cysteine and the closing phenylalanine or tryptophan. D genes are given only for firm matches. Where a row states a size, it is once, few, many or the class of an expanded clone; other rows omit it.

few,NA,TRBV14,TRBJ1-3,CASSLRQLSGNTIYF,TGTGCCAGCAGCTTACGACAGCTCTCTGGAAACACCATATATTTT
NA,NA,TRBV12-3/TRBV12-4,TRBJ2-5,CASSLNQQETQYF,TGTGCCAGCAGTCTAAACCAACAAGAGACCCAGTACTTC
NA,NA,TRBV5-6,TRBJ2-2,CASSLGGVNTGELFF,TGTGCCAGCAGCCTAGGAGGGGTGAACACCGGGGAGCTGTTTTTT
NA,NA,TRBV28,TRBJ2-7,CASAYPRGGSSYEQYF,TGTGCCAGCGCCTATCCGAGAGGCGGAAGCTCCTACGAGCAGTACTTC
NA,NA,TRBV7-2,TRBJ2-7,CASSSSEGGALYEQYF,TGTGCCAGCAGCTCCTCCGAGGGGGGGGCCCTGTACGAGCAGTACTTC
few,NA,TRBV27,TRBJ1-6,CASSERQNSPLHF,TGTGCCAGCAGTGAGAGACAAAATTCACCCCTCCACTTT
NA,TRBD2,TRBV7-3,TRBJ2-1,CASSAGLAVDSYNEQFF,TGTGCCAGCAGCGCCGGACTAGCGGTCGACTCCTACAATGAGCAGTTCTTC
NA,NA,TRBV5-1,TRBJ2-5,CASCSGGGETQYF,TGCGCCAGCTGTTCAGGGGGAGGAGAGACCCAGTACTTC
NA,NA,TRBV6-1,TRBJ1-2,CASSEAWAANYGYTF,TGTGCCAGCAGTGAAGCCTGGGCAGCAAACTATGGCTACACCTTC
NA,NA,TRBV11-3,TRBJ2-3,CASSLRSGTDTQYF,TGTGCCAGCAGCTTACGATCAGGGACAGATACGCAGTATTTT
NA,TRBD1,TRBV7-6,TRBJ1-1,CASSQGTAANTEAFF,TGTGCCAGCAGCCAAGGGACAGCAGCTAACACTGAAGCTTTCTTT
NA,NA,TRBV27,TRBJ1-2,CASSLSYLGSYGYTF,TGTGCCAGCAGTTTATCCTACCTGGGCTCCTATGGCTACACCTTC
NA,TRBD1,TRBV7-6,TRBJ2-3,CASSPAGQGADTQYF,TGTGCCAGCAGCCCTGCCGGACAGGGAGCGGATACGCAGTATTTT
NA,TRBD1,TRBV2,TRBJ2-7,CASSTQGDGYEQYF,TGTGCCAGCAGTACACAGGGGGATGGCTACGAGCAGTACTTC
NA,NA,TRBV6-2/TRBV6-3,TRBJ1-5,CASSYPQGPQHF,TGTGCCAGCAGTTACCCCCAGGGTCCCCAGCATTTT
NA,NA,TRBV3-1/TRBV3-2,TRBJ2-3,CASSRSGARSDTQYF,TGTGCCAGCAGTCGTTCGGGAGCCCGCTCAGATACGCAGTATTTT
NA,TRBD2,TRBV11-2,TRBJ2-1,CASSRRLAGSFGVYNEQFF,TGTGCCAGCAGCCGACGACTAGCGGGAAGCTTTGGGGTATACAATGAGCAGTTCTTC
NA,NA,TRBV6-6,TRBJ1-5,CASTSPRGRNQPQHF,TGTGCCAGCACCTCCCCGAGGGGGAGAAATCAGCCCCAGCATTTT
NA,TRBD1,TRBV5-4,TRBJ2-5,CASSLGSGGQETQYF,TGTGCCAGCAGCTTGGGGTCAGGGGGCCAAGAGACCCAGTACTTC
few,TRBD1,TRBV7-3,TRBJ2-5,CASSRDSQETQYF,TGTGCCAGCAGCCGGGACAGTCAAGAGACCCAGTACTTC
NA,TRBD1,TRBV3-1/TRBV3-2,TRBJ1-1,CASSRGTANTEAFF,TGTGCCAGCAGCCGCGGGACAGCGAACACTGAAGCTTTCTTT
NA,NA,TRBV14,TRBJ2-3,CASSQEISAYTDTQYF,TGTGCCAGCAGCCAAGAGATAAGCGCCTACACAGATACGCAGTATTTT
NA,NA,TRBV27,TRBJ2-1,CASPPNEQFF,TGTGCCAGCCCCCCTAATGAGCAGTTCTTC
NA,TRBD1,TRBV5-1,TRBJ1-2,CASSLVPGGNYGYTF,TGCGCCAGCAGCTTGGTTCCAGGGGGTAACTATGGCTACACCTTC
NA,NA,TRBV9,TRBJ1-4,CASSVDPAGREKLFF,TGTGCCAGCAGCGTAGACCCGGCGGGCCGAGAAAAACTGTTTTTT
NA,NA,TRBV3-1/TRBV3-2,TRBJ2-1,CASSQWAWDEQFF,TGTGCCAGCAGCCAATGGGCATGGGATGAGCAGTTCTTC
NA,NA,TRBV20-1,TRBJ2-2,CSASPPLSLQGGTGELFF,TGCAGTGCTAGTCCTCCGCTATCACTACAGGGGGGGACCGGGGAGCTGTTTTTT
once,TRBD2,TRBV5-1,TRBJ2-2,CASSPGSSGSNTGELFF,TGCGCCAGCAGCCCCGGTAGTAGCGGGAGTAACACCGGGGAGCTGTTTTTT
NA,NA,TRBV5-1,TRBJ1-6,CASSLGLNSPLHF,TGCGCCAGCAGCTTGGGTCTTAATTCACCCCTCCACTTT
NA,TRBD1,TRBV2,TRBJ2-7,CASTDRGEPYEQYF,TGTGCCAGCACAGACAGGGGCGAGCCCTACGAGCAGTACTTC
NA,NA,TRBV30,TRBJ1-6,CAWRSDNSPLHF,TGTGCCTGGAGATCAGATAATTCACCCCTCCACTTT
NA,TRBD2,TRBV10-3,TRBJ2-7,CAISESGTMRYEQYF,TGTGCCATCAGTGAGTCTGGGACTATGCGCTACGAGCAGTACTTC
NA,NA,TRBV28,TRBJ2-2,CASSLFSGELFF,TGTGCCAGCAGTTTATTCTCCGGGGAGCTGTTTTTT
NA,NA,TRBV27,TRBJ2-5,CASSLSPGLFEETQYF,TGTGCCAGCAGTTTATCTCCAGGGTTGTTCGAAGAGACCCAGTACTTC
NA,NA,TRBV12-5,TRBJ2-7,CASGPPPGPRYEQYF,TGTGCTAGTGGTCCCCCGCCAGGGCCACGTTACGAGCAGTACTTC
NA,NA,TRBV5-1,TRBJ2-2,CASSSGQRWTGELFF,TGCGCCAGCAGCTCCGGACAGCGGTGGACCGGGGAGCTGTTTTTT
NA,TRBD1,TRBV5-4,TRBJ1-1,CASSLGGLFDREIGEAFF,TGTGCCAGCAGCTTGGGGGGACTGTTTGACAGGGAGATTGGTGAAGCTTTCTTT
NA,NA,TRBV6-2/TRBV6-3,TRBJ1-5,CASSPGQIAYSNQPQHF,TGTGCCAGCAGTCCAGGACAGATAGCCTATAGCAATCAGCCCCAGCATTTT
NA,NA,TRBV9,TRBJ2-1,CASSVQDYEQFF,TGTGCCAGCAGCGTACAGGATTATGAGCAGTTCTTC
NA,TRBD2,TRBV7-2,TRBJ2-2,CASSTSSGANTGELFF,TGTGCCAGCAGCACCTCTAGCGGGGCCAACACCGGGGAGCTGTTTTTT
NA,NA,TRBV3-1/TRBV3-2,TRBJ2-1,CAARLALYNEQFF,TGTGCCGCGAGGCTAGCGCTATACAATGAGCAGTTCTTC
NA,NA,TRBV4-1,TRBJ1-6,CASSQLDSPLHF,TGCGCCAGCAGCCAGTTAGATTCACCCCTCCACTTT
NA,TRBD1,TRBV27,TRBJ1-1,CASREYRGTNTEAFF,TGTGCCAGCAGGGAGTACAGGGGGACGAACACTGAAGCTTTCTTT
NA,TRBD1,TRBV6-5,TRBJ2-7,CASRTPGQGLDEQYF,TGTGCCAGCAGAACTCCGGGACAGGGGCTTGACGAGCAGTACTTC
NA,NA,TRBV5-6,TRBJ2-2,CASSSLTTNTGELFF,TGTGCCAGCAGCTCCCTCACAACGAACACCGGGGAGCTGTTTTTT
NA,NA,TRBV3-1/TRBV3-2,TRBJ1-4,CASSQALTAGTNEKLFF,TGTGCCAGCAGCCAAGCCCTCACCGCAGGGACTAATGAAAAACTGTTTTTT
NA,TRBD2,TRBV19,TRBJ2-1,CASTPGGGRPPNEQFF,TGTGCCAGTACCCCGGGGGGAGGGAGGCCGCCCAATGAGCAGTTCTTC
NA,NA,TRBV5-1,TRBJ1-1,CASSYAGSEAFF,TGCGCCAGCAGCTACGCAGGCTCTGAAGCTTTCTTT
NA,NA,TRBV11-3,TRBJ2-1,CASSLGGGPYNEQFF,TGTGCCAGCAGCTTGGGGGGAGGACCTTACAATGAGCAGTTCTTC
NA,TRBD1,TRBV7-9,TRBJ2-7,CASSLVGQGVDEQYF,TGTGCCAGCAGCTTAGTCGGACAGGGTGTGGACGAGCAGTACTTC
NA,NA,TRBV5-1,TRBJ2-4,CASSYRGAGNIQYF,TGCGCCAGCAGCTACCGGGGGGCGGGCAACATTCAGTACTTC
NA,NA,TRBV3-1/TRBV3-2,TRBJ1-4,CASSLSGGGGEKLFF,TGTGCCAGCAGCCTCAGCGGGGGAGGGGGTGAAAAACTGTTTTTT
NA,NA,TRBV7-2,TRBJ2-7,CASSVSKSYEQYF,TGTGCCAGTTCGGTATCGAAATCCTACGAGCAGTACTTC